These T cell receptor beta chains were read from a single sample in a study of CD8 T cells in Susac syndrome. Using its own MiXCR run on the immunoSEQ multiplex PCR reads, TCRdb lists one record per CDR3 protein. The sample contains roughly 220,000 distinct CDR3 sequences, around 93% of which appear only once. Sample: CD4+ T cells from PBMCs. These receptors all come from a human donor with Susac syndrome. Both conserved end residues are part of each CDR3. The D gene is left open where the match is weak. Size is stated for part of the rows, as once, few or many counts, or as a class when the clone is expanded.

V gene	clone size	J gene	D gene	CDR3 DNA	CDR3 protein
TRBV28	NA	TRBJ1-5	TRBD1	TGTGCCAGCAAGGAGACAGGGACATCGCAGCCCCAGCATTTT	CASKETGTSQPQHF
TRBV20-1	NA	TRBJ2-3	NA	TGCAGTGCTAGAGTCGACAGACGAGATACGCAGTATTTT	CSARVDRRDTQYF
TRBV5-4	NA	TRBJ1-1	TRBD1	TGTGCCAGCAGCTTGGCAGGGGGTCCGGGGACTGAAGCTTTCTTT	CASSLAGGPGTEAFF
TRBV5-1	once	TRBJ2-2	NA	TGCGCCAGCAGCTTGGAATTCACCGGGGAGCTGTTTTTT	CASSLEFTGELFF
TRBV30	once	TRBJ2-4	NA	TGTGCCTGGACCGTACGGGGCGCGACGTCCAAAGCCAAAAACATTCAGTACTTC	CAWTVRGATSKAKNIQYF
TRBV6-6	NA	TRBJ1-1	NA	TGTGCCAGCAGTTACGACGTCCAGGGGTCGGGCACTGAAGCTTTCTTT	CASSYDVQGSGTEAFF
TRBV6-5	NA	TRBJ2-2	NA	TGTGCCAGCGGACCTCGTGACACCGGGGAGCTGTTTTTT	CASGPRDTGELFF
TRBV27	NA	TRBJ1-2	NA	TGTGCCAGCACCCCGGGACCCAACTATGGCTACACCTTC	CASTPGPNYGYTF
TRBV20-1	NA	TRBJ2-5	NA	TGCAGTTCCGGGGACCGGGACCCAATAGAGGGCCAGTACTTC	CSSGDRDPIEGQYF
TRBV12-3/TRBV12-4	NA	TRBJ2-4	NA	TGTGCCAGCAGTTTAAACCCTTCGGCGGGGGCCAAAAACATTCAGTACTTC	CASSLNPSAGAKNIQYF
TRBV30	NA	TRBJ2-1	TRBD2	TGTGCCTGGAGGAGACTAGCGGGGGGTTCCAATGAGCAGTTCTTC	CAWRRLAGGSNEQFF
TRBV6-2/TRBV6-3	NA	TRBJ1-5	NA	TGTGCCAGCACGGGGCTCGATAGCAATCAGCCCCAGCATTTT	CASTGLDSNQPQHF
TRBV28	NA	TRBJ2-7	TRBD1	TGTGCCAGCAGTTTGAGGGGGCCTTCCTACGAGCAGTACTTC	CASSLRGPSYEQYF
TRBV10-1	NA	TRBJ2-5	TRBD1	TGCGCCAGCAGTCCGGGACAGGAGCAAGAGACCCAGTACTTC	CASSPGQEQETQYF
TRBV12-3/TRBV12-4	NA	TRBJ2-1	NA	TGTGCCAGCAGTTTGGTGGCAAGTAGAACCTCCTACAATGAGCAGTTCTTC	CASSLVASRTSYNEQFF
TRBV27	once	TRBJ2-7	NA	TGTGCCAGCAGTTACCATTCCCCGGGACGGGGGAGGTTGTACGAGCAGTACTTC	CASSYHSPGRGRLYEQYF
TRBV20-1	NA	TRBJ1-5	NA	TGCAGTGCAGGGGCAGGTAGCAATCAGCCCCAGCATTTT	CSAGAGSNQPQHF
TRBV4-2	NA	TRBJ2-3	NA	TGTGCCAGCAGCATGACCGGGGCAGATACGCAGTATTTT	CASSMTGADTQYF
TRBV27	NA	TRBJ2-2	NA	TGTGCCAGCAGTTCCCACAGGGTGGGGACCGGGGAGCTGTTTTTT	CASSSHRVGTGELFF
TRBV5-6	NA	TRBJ1-6	NA	TGTGCCAGCAGCTTGTGGGCCACTCCGTCACCCCTCCACTTT	CASSLWATPSPLHF
TRBV29-1	NA	TRBJ1-1	TRBD1	TGCAGCGTTCTTTTCGGACAGGGCGGGAACACTGAAGCTTTCTTT	CSVLFGQGGNTEAFF
TRBV7-3	NA	TRBJ1-1	NA	TGTGCCAGCAGCCCCTCGCCTGGTTCTGCGGGGGCCACTGAAGCTTTCTTT	CASSPSPGSAGATEAFF
TRBV28	NA	TRBJ2-5	TRBD2	TGTGCCAGCAGTTTATTTCAGCGGGGAGGCGGGGAGACCCAGTACTTC	CASSLFQRGGGETQYF
TRBV29-1	NA	TRBJ1-4	TRBD1	TGCAGCGAGGACAGGGGAATTAATGAAAAACTGTTTTTT	CSEDRGINEKLFF
TRBV6-6	NA	TRBJ2-3	NA	TGTGCCAGCGTCCTGGGGGTGGAGTCAGATACGCAGTATTTT	CASVLGVESDTQYF
TRBV9	few	TRBJ1-1	NA	TGTGCCAGCAGCGTCTTCGACCGGGCCACTGAAGCTTTCTTT	CASSVFDRATEAFF
TRBV20-1	NA	TRBJ2-7	TRBD2	TGCAGTGCTAGTGGGACTAGCGGGGGGGCGGTTGGCGAGCAGTACTTC	CSASGTSGGAVGEQYF
TRBV5-5	NA	TRBJ2-5	NA	TGTGCCAGCAGCTTGTTGACAGAAGAGACCCAGTACTTC	CASSLLTEETQYF
TRBV6-5	NA	TRBJ2-7	TRBD1	TGTGCCAGCAGCTCGACAGGGCCCTACGAGCAGTACTTC	CASSSTGPYEQYF
TRBV7-2	NA	TRBJ2-3	TRBD1	TGTGCCAGCAGCCTCCAATCGACAGGGCCAAATACGCAGTATTTT	CASSLQSTGPNTQYF
TRBV30	NA	TRBJ2-7	NA	TGTGCCTGGAGTGTAGGAGGGGGCAGGTTCTACGAGCAGTACTTC	CAWSVGGGRFYEQYF
TRBV9	NA	TRBJ1-1	TRBD1	TGTGCCAGCAGCGAAGGGACAGATACTGAAGCTTTCTTT	CASSEGTDTEAFF
TRBV18	NA	TRBJ2-1	NA	TGTGCTAGCAGCCCCTTGGGAAATGAGCAGTTCTTC	CASSPLGNEQFF
TRBV20-1	NA	TRBJ1-5	NA	TGCAGTGCTAGCTTAGGGCAGGGCGGCCAGCCCCAGCATTTT	CSASLGQGGQPQHF
TRBV7-3	NA	TRBJ2-7	NA	TGTGCCAGCAGCTTGACGATTGGGCCCACCTACGAGCAGTACTTC	CASSLTIGPTYEQYF
TRBV20-1	NA	TRBJ1-1	TRBD1	TGCAGTGCTACCCAGGGGGCTTGGACTGAAGCTTTCTTT	CSATQGAWTEAFF
TRBV30	NA	TRBJ1-1	NA	TGTGCCTGGAGTTACCTGCAGAGGAGGGTGAACACTGAAGCTTTCTTT	CAWSYLQRRVNTEAFF
TRBV30	NA	TRBJ2-7	NA	TGTTCGGGGGCTGGGCAGTGGTCCTACGAGCAGTACTTC	CSGAGQWSYEQYF
TRBV27	NA	TRBJ2-7	NA	TGTGCCAGCAGCGGGACCGTCTACGAGCAGTACTTC	CASSGTVYEQYF
TRBV11-2	NA	TRBJ1-1	NA	TGTGCCAGCACCGAGTACAGCACTGAAGCTTTCTTT	CASTEYSTEAFF
TRBV9	NA	TRBJ1-1	NA	TGTGCCAGCAGTAGACAGGACTTGAACACTGAAGCTTTCTTT	CASSRQDLNTEAFF
TRBV11-2	NA	TRBJ2-7	NA	TGTGCCAGCAGCTTACAGGGTGTCTACTACGAGCAGTACTTC	CASSLQGVYYEQYF
TRBV19	NA	TRBJ1-5	NA	TGTGCCAGTACCCTGACAGGATTCAATCAGCCCCAGCATTTT	CASTLTGFNQPQHF
TRBV7-8	once	TRBJ1-2	TRBD1	TGTGCCAGCAGCTTAGGGGAGTCCCTAAGACAGGGGACCTATGGCTACACCTTC	CASSLGESLRQGTYGYTF
TRBV12-3/TRBV12-4	once	TRBJ1-6	NA	TGTGCCAGCAGTCCCGGGAAATCGATGAATTCACCCCTCCACTTT	CASSPGKSMNSPLHF
TRBV20-1	once	TRBJ1-6	NA	TGCAGTGCTAGTCAGGGCGGCGGCCTCCACTTT	CSASQGGGLHF
TRBV5-1	NA	TRBJ2-7	TRBD1	TGCGCCAGCAGCTTGGACAGGGGCCATTACGAGCAGTACTTC	CASSLDRGHYEQYF
TRBV7-2	NA	TRBJ2-1	NA	TGTGCCAGCAGCACGGGACCCTCTCAGGATGAGCAGTTCTTC	CASSTGPSQDEQFF
TRBV6-1	once	TRBJ2-6	NA	TGTGCCAGCAGTGAGCAGGGGATGGGCAACGTCCTGACTTTC	CASSEQGMGNVLTF
TRBV27	NA	TRBJ1-6	NA	TGTGCCAGCAGTTTGGCCGGGGGTGGCGATTCACCCCTCCACTTT	CASSLAGGGDSPLHF
TRBV19	NA	TRBJ2-7	TRBD1	TGTGCCAGTAGTCCCGGGACAGGGGGCCTCTACGAGCAGTACTTC	CASSPGTGGLYEQYF
TRBV28	NA	TRBJ2-6	NA	TGTGCCAGCACTCCCAGGGGGGGATTCACTGGGGCCAACGTCCTGACTTTC	CASTPRGGFTGANVLTF
TRBV30	NA	TRBJ2-3	NA	TGTGCTGCCCTAGGTCCCCGGACCTCCGATACGCAGTATTTT	CAALGPRTSDTQYF
TRBV5-4	NA	TRBJ1-6	TRBD1	TGTGCCAGCAGCTTGGACGGGACAGGGGGCCGGAATTCACCCCTCCACTTT	CASSLDGTGGRNSPLHF